This T cell receptor beta chain was profiled in a study of blood T cells in healthy people across ages. Across the study: Capturing about one barcoded beta molecule per two T cells was achieved by template switching. Whole-study findings and limits: Strongly correlated with naive T cell percentage was TCR beta diversity.

Sample-barcoded 5' priming and a J-beta primer mix drove a second PCR of roughly 6 to 12 cycles. There were at least 3 million CDR3-containing paired-end reads obtained from each sample. TCRdb re-called the 5' RACE reads with MiXCR, one entry per CDR3 protein. The sample carries roughly 1.6 million distinct CDR3 sequences, about 35% recorded once. Each donor had roughly 10 milliliters of peripheral blood drawn. About this clonotype itself: Its specificity is not known.

The CDR3 length is 10 residues. Germline-derived CDR1 and CDR2 are SGHAT and FQNNGV. Trimming removed 11 bases at V and 4 bases at J, with 9 bases between. Source material: blood. V is TRBV11-2 and J is TRBJ2-7; the D gene is possibly TRBD2 (6 bases). The sequence was collected from a woman in her thirties in good health. CDR3 bases: TGTGCCGTGGGGGGTTACGAGCAGTACTTC. Residues: CAVGGYEQYF.